This TCR beta chain was found in a study of T cell responses to AZD1222 COVID-19 vaccine. Only in-frame clones appear in the TCRdb table, and some are missing; sequencing was by immunoSEQ multiplex PCR. The sample has fewer than 200,000 clones; approximately 90% are singletons. Pooled in the analysis were second doses at about 4 or about 12 weeks. The specimen comprised peripheral blood, sampled 28 days after the second AZD1222 dose. This clonotype originated in an adult who received the AZD1222 COVID-19 vaccine.

The CDR3, as DNA: TGTGCCAGCAGCCCTCCCTTGGCTAGCGGGATCTACGAGCAGTACTTC. It specifies CASSPPLASGIYEQYF. The chain is built from TRBV3-1 (or the pseudogene TRBV3-2) and TRBJ2-7; 9 nucleotides match TRBD2. This CDR3 has 16 residues. Germline V CDR1 and CDR2: LGHDT, YNNKEL (reference sequence). With 4 bases clipped from V and 3 bases from J, the junction kept 10 bases outside the gene matches.